What follows are 10 T cell receptor beta chains derived from one specimen sequenced in a study of Graves' ophthalmopathy and Graves' hyperthyroidism. The authors amplified TCR beta CDR3 regions, and they did so from RNA transcripts for repertoire sequencing. First-round RT-PCR employed HTBI primers, with a second-round multiplex PCR after it. TCRdb processed the multiplex PCR reads anew with MiXCR; each CDR3 protein has one entry. The table shows about 370,000 distinct CDR3 sequences, with about a sixth occurring only once. Sequencing was performed on peripheral blood. The source is an adult woman with stable Graves' hyperthyroidism.

In this sample, this clonotype turned up many times. J is TRBJ1-1 and V is TRBV20-1; maybe TRBD1 (5 bases). Germline CDR1 DFQATT, CDR2 SNEGSKA (reference sequence). The CDR3 totals 15 residues. V lost 3 bases and J lost 0, with 14 bases in between. The CDR3 here is CSASWEVRVNTEAFF. CDR3 nucleotides: TGCAGTGCTAGTTGGGAGGTCAGGGTGAACACTGAAGCTTTCTTT.

This clonotype has ten or more counts. The chain carries TRBV4-2 and TRBJ2-6; perhaps TRBD1 as D (6 bases). In germline, CDR1 is LGHNA, CDR2 YNFKEQ. The CDR3 covers 21 residues. V was shortened by 4 bases and J by 0 bases, with 25 bases between the two germline ends. CDR3 protein: CASSPRGRRGIHLSGANVLTF. CDR3 coding DNA: TGTGCCAGCAGCCCGAGAGGGAGAAGGGGGATACATCTCTCTGGGGCCAACGTCCTGACTTTC.

This clonotype was recorded many times. In nucleotides, the CDR3 is TGCAGTGCTAGGCGGGGAGAGGGAATCTACGAGCAGTACTTC. It translates to CSARRGEGIYEQYF. The chain links TRBV20-1 to TRBJ2-7; D is possibly TRBD2 (6 bases). The germline V gene has CDR1 DFQATT and CDR2 SNEGSKA (reference sequence). CDR3 length: 14 amino acids. With 3 bases removed from V and 3 bases from J, the gap between germline ends came to 15 bases.

This clonotype was recorded many times. This CDR3 is CASSEATYQPQHF. CDR3 nucleotide sequence: TGTGCCAGCAGTGAAGCAACGTATCAGCCCCAGCATTTT. The chain combines TRBV6-1 with TRBJ1-5; D call uncertain. Trimming shortened V by 0 bases and J by 5 bases, and 5 bases separated the two germline ends. CDR1 MNHNS and CDR2 SASEGT come from the germline V gene. There are 13 residues in the CDR3.

In this sample, this clonotype turned up many times. The gene calls are TRBV2 and TRBJ1-5; a weak D match, TRBD1 (6 bases). Per germline, CDR1 SNHLY and CDR2 FYNNEI. The CDR3 is 12 residues long. Trimming took 6 bases from V and 9 from J, leaving 12 bases between them. For the CDR3, the DNA is TGTGCCAGCAGGGAGGGGGAGTTGCCCCAGCATTTT. Translated: CASREGELPQHF.

The table lists this clonotype with many counts. The CDR3 carries no conserved terminal phenylalanine or tryptophan, so it likely arises from a read error. The DNA is left out, because the CDR3 cannot be placed on it with certainty; the CDR3 is given as TCRdb lists it. This chain connects TRBV3-1 to TRBJ2-7; TRBD1 reflects the table's D call only, with no check against the DNA. The CDR3 spans 12 residues, counting both ends. Germline CDR1 reads LGHDT; CDR2 reads YNNKEL (reference sequence). The chain's CDR3 is CASSPETGPNFC.

The chain combines TRBV18 with TRBJ2-7; a possible D gene is TRBD2 (6 bases). Trimming cost V 3 bases and J 0 bases, with 15 bases left between them. From germline, CDR1 is KGHSH and CDR2 LQKENI. This CDR3 spans 16 amino acids. The CDR3 spells CASSPYGGRSSYEQYF. The DNA for the CDR3 is TGTGCCAGCTCACCGTACGGGGGTAGGAGCTCCTACGAGCAGTACTTC.

This clonotype occurred many times. The J gene is TRBJ2-7, the V gene TRBV2; D perhaps matches TRBD1 (5 bases). V was trimmed by 7 bases and J by 3 bases, leaving 19 bases between them. Germline assignment: CDR1 SNHLY and CDR2 FYNNEI. The CDR3 covers 15 residues. CDR3 in DNA: TGTGCCAGCAAGGTCTGGGAAAGTCAGGGCTACGAGCAGTACTTC. Its protein is CASKVWESQGYEQYF. The variable domain in full, with the rest retrieved from reference TRBV2 and TRBJ2-7, is EPEVTQTPSHQVTQMGQEVILRCVPISNHLYFYWYRQILGQKVEFLVSFYNNEISEKSEIFDDQFSVERPDGSNFTLKIRSTKLEDSAMYFCASKVWESQGYEQYFGPGTRLTVT.

This clonotype was detected many times. The CDR3 coding sequence is TGTGCCAGCAGTTCCCAAGGACCCGTCCAAGAGACCCAGTACTTC. Amino acid sequence: CASSSQGPVQETQYF. This chain connects TRBV28 to TRBJ2-5; D is unresolved. Germline V CDR1 and CDR2: MDHEN, SYDVKM. Trimming took off 4 bases at V and 1 base at J, with 13 bases between the two ends. The CDR3 has 15 amino acids.

In its sample, this clonotype was seen many times. It may be a read error: a sequence one base away is much more abundant. The chain carries TRBV6-2 or TRBV6-3 and TRBJ2-7; perhaps TRBD2 as D (5 bases). Trimming took 5 bases from V and 2 from J, leaving 13 bases between them. This CDR3 is 14 amino acids long. Per the germline V gene, CDR1 is MNHEY and CDR2 is SVGEGT. CDR3 sequence: CASSRTGGAYEQYF. The CDR3 coding sequence is TGTGCCAGCAGTCGGACTGGCGGAGCCTACGAGCAGTACTTC.